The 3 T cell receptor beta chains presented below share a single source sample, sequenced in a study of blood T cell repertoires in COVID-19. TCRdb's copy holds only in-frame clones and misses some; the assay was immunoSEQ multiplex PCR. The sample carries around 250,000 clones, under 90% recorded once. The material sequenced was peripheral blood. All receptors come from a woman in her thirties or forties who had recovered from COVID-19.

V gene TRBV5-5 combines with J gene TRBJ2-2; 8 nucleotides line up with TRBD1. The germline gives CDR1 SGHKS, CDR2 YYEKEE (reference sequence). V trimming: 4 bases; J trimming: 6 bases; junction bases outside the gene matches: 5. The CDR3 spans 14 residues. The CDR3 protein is CASSRTGSAGELFF. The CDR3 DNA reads TGTGCCAGCAGCCGGACAGGGTCGGCCGGGGAGCTGTTTTTT.

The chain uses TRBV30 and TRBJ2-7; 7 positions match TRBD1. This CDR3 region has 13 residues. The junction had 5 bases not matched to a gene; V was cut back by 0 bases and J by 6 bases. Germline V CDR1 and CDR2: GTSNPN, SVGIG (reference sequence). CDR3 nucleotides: TGTGCCTGGAGTGTGATAGGGGGCGGCGAGCAGTACTTC. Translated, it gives CAWSVIGGGEQYF.

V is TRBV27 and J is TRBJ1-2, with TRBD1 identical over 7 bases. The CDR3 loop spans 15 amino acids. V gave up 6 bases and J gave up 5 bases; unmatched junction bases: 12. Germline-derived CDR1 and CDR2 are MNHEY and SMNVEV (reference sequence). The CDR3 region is CASSPTIGTEYGYTF. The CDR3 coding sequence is TGTGCCAGCAGCCCCACCATCGGGACAGAGTATGGCTACACCTTC.